A single T cell receptor (beta chain) is shown here with its context. As yet, its antigen is unknown. This sample includes further DNA sequences coding for the same CDR3. This sample was taken from a study of T cell responses to AZD1222 COVID-19 vaccine. Whole-study results and caveats: Regions 160-218 and 743-854 dominated among vaccine-associated CD4 TCRs spanning spike. Baseline antibody screening turned up just a handful of seropositive AZD1222 recipients. The donor group comprised mostly white British people and more females; the analysis possibly underestimated clonal diversity. Repertoire sampling was restricted to post-peak T cell response timepoints.

Using immunoSEQ multiplex PCR, the repertoire was profiled, and TCRdb retains in-frame clones only, with some absent. Of 110,000 to 150,000 clones listed, 70% to 90% are singletons. Germline lookup yields CDR1 SEHNR and CDR2 FQNEAQ (reference sequence). V was cut by 2 bases and J by 4 bases, with 9 bases left in between. The CDR3 runs 13 residues. This TCR came from an adult in good health. Sample: peripheral blood, taken on day 0 of AZD1222 vaccination. This sequence joins TRBV7-9 and TRBJ2-7; D possibly corresponds to TRBD1 (5 bases). Here the CDR3 DNA reads TGTGCCAGCAGCTTAAGGGGCCCTTACGAGCAGTACTTC. This translates into CASSLRGPYEQYF.